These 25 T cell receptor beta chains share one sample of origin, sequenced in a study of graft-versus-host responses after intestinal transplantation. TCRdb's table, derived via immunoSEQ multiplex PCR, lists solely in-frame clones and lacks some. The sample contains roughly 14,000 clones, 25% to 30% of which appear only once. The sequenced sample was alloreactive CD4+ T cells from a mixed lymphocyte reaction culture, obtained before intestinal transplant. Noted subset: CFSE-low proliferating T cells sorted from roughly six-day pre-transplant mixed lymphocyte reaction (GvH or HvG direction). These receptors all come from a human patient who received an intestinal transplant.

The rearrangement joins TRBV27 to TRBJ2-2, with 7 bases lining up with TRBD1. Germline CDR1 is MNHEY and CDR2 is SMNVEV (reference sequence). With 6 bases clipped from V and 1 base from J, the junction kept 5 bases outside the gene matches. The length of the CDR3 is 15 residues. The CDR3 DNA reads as TGTGCCAGCAGACGAAGACAGGGGAACACCGGGGAGCTGTTTTTT. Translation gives CASRRRQGNTGELFF.

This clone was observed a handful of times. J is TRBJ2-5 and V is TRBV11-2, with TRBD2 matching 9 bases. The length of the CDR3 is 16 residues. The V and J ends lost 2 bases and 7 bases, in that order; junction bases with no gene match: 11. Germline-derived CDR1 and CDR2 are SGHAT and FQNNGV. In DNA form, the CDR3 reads TGTGCCAGCAGCTTATCCCCCGGCGGGAGGGTCTCGACCCAGTACTTC. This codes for CASSLSPGGRVSTQYF.

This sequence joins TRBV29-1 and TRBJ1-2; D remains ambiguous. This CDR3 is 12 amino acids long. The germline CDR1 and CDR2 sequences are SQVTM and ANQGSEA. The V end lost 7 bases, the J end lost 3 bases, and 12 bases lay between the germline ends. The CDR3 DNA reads TGCAGCGCTGTAGACATGCACTATGGCTACACCTTC. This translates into CSAVDMHYGYTF.

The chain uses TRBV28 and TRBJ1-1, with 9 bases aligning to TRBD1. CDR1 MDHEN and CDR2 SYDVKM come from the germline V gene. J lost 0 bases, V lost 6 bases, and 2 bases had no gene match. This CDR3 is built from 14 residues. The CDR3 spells CASSRTGVNTEAFF. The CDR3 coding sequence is TGTGCCAGCAGCAGGACAGGGGTGAACACTGAAGCTTTCTTT.

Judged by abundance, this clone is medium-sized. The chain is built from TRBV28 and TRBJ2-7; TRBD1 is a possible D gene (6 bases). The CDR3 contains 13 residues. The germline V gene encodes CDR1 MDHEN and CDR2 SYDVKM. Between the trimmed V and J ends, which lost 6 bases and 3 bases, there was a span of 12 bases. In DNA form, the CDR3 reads TGTGCCAGCAGGCCGGACAGAGTCTACGAGCAGTACTTC. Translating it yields CASRPDRVYEQYF.

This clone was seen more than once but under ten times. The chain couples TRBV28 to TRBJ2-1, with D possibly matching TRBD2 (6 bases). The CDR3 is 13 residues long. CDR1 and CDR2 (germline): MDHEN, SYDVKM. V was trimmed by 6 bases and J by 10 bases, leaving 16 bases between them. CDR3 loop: CASRGSGLREQFF. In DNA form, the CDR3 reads TGTGCCAGCAGGGGATCGGGACTTCGGGAGCAGTTCTTC.

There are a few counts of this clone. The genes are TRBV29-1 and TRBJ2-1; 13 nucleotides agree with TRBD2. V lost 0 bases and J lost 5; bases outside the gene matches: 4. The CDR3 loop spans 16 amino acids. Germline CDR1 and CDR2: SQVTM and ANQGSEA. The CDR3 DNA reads TGCAGCGTTGAAGACCGAGGGACTAGCGGGGACAATGAGCAGTTCTTC. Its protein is CSVEDRGTSGDNEQFF.

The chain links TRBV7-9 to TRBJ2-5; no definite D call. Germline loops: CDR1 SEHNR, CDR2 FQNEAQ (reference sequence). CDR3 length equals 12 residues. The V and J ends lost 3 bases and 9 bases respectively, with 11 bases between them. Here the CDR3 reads CASSFDSRPQYF. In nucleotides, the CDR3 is TGTGCCAGCAGCTTTGATAGCAGGCCCCAGTACTTC.

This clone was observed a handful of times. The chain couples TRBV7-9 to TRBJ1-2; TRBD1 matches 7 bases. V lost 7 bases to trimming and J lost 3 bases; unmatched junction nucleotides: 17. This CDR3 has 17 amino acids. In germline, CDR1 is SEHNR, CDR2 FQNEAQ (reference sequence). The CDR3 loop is CASTPGDRRNSYYGYTF. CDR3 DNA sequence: TGTGCCAGCACCCCAGGGGACAGACGAAATTCCTACTATGGCTACACCTTC.

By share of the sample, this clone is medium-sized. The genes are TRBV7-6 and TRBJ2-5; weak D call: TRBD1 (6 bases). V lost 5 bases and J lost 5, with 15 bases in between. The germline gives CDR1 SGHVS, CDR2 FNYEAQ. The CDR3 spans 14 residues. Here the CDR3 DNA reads TGTGCCAGCAGCCCTACAGGGTCGATGGAGACCCAGTACTTC. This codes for CASSPTGSMETQYF.

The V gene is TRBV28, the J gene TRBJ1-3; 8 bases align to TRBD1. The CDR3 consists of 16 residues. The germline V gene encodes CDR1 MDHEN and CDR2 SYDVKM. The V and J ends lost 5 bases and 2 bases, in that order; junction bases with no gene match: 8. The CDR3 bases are TGTGCCAGCAGTGACCGGACAGGGTTCCCTGGAAACACCATATATTTT. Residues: CASSDRTGFPGNTIYF.

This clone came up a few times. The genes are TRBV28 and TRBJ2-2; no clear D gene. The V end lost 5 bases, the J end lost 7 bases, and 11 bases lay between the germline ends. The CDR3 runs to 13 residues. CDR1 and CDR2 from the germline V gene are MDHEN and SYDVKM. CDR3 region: CASSPDRVGELFF. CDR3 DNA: TGTGCCAGCAGTCCTGATAGGGTCGGGGAGCTGTTTTTT.

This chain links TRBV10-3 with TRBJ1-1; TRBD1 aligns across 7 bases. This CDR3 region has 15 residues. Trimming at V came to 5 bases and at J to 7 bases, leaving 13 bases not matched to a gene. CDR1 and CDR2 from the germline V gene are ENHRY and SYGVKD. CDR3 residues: CAISSDRRQGGEAFF. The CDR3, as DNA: TGTGCCATCAGTTCCGACCGTCGACAGGGTGGTGAAGCTTTCTTT.

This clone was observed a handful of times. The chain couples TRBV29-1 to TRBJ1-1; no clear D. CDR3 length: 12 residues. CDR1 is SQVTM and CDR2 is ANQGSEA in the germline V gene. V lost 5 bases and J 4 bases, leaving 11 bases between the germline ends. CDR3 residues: CSVILSPTEAFF. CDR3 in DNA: TGCAGCGTTATTTTAAGTCCCACTGAAGCTTTCTTT.

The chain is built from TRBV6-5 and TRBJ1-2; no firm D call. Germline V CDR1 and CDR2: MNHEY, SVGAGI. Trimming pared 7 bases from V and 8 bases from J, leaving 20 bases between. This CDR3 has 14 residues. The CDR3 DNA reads TGTGCCAGCACCCGCACCGGGGTACCCCTCGGCTACACCTTC. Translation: CASTRTGVPLGYTF.

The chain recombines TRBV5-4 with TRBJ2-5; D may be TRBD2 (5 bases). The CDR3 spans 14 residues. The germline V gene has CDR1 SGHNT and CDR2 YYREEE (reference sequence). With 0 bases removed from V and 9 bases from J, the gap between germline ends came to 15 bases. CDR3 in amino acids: CASSLVEGAGAQYF. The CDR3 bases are TGTGCCAGCAGCTTGGTTGAGGGCGCTGGGGCCCAGTACTTC.

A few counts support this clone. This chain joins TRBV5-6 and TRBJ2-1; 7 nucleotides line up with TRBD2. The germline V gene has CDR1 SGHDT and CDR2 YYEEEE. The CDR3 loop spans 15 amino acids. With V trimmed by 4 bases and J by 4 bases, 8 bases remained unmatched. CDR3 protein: CASSELASPYNEQFF. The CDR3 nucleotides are TGTGCCAGCAGCGAACTAGCGTCACCGTACAATGAGCAGTTCTTC. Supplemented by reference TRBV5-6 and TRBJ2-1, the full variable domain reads DAGVTQSPTHLIKTRGQQVTLRCSPKSGHDTVSWYQQALGQGPQFIFQYYEEEERQRGNFPDRFSGHQFPNYSSELNVNALLLGDSALYLCASSELASPYNEQFFGPGTRLTVL.

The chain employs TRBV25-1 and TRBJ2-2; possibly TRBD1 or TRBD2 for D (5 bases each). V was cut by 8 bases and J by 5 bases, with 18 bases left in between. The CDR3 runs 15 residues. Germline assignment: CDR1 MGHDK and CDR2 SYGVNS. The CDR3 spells CASSVGEWKTGELFF. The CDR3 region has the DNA TGTGCCAGCTCAGTGGGGGAGTGGAAGACCGGGGAGCTGTTTTTT.

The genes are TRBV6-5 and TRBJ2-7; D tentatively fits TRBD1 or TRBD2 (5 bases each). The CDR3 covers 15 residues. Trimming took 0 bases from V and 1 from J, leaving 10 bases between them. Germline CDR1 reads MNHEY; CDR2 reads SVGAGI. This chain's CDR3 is CASSYSAGSSYEQYF. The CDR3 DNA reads TGTGCCAGCAGTTACTCCGCAGGGAGTTCCTACGAGCAGTACTTC.

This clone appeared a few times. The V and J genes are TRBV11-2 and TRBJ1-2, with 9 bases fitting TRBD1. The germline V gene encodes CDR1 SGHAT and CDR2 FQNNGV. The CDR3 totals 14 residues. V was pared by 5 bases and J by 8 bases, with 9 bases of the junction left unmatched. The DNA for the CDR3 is TGTGCCAGCAGCCCCGGGGACAGGGCAAGCGGCTACACCTTC. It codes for CASSPGDRASGYTF.

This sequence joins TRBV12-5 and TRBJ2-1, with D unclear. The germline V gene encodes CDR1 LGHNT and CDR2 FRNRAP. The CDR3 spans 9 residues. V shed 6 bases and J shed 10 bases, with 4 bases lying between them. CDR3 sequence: CASGPEQFF. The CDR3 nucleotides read TGTGCTAGTGGACCCGAGCAGTTCTTC. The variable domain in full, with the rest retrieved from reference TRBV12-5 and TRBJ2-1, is DARVTQTPRHKVTEMGQEVTMRCQPILGHNTVFWYRQTMMQGLELLAYFRNRAPLDDSGMPKDRFSAEMPDATLATLKIQPSEPRDSAVYFCASGPEQFFGPGTRLTVL.

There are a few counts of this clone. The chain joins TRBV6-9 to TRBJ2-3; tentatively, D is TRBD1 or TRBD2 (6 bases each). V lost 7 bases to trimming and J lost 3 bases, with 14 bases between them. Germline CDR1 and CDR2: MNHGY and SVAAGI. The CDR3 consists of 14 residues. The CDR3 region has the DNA TGTGCCAGCAAACGGGGGCGTACGACAGATACGCAGTATTTT. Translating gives CASKRGRTTDTQYF.

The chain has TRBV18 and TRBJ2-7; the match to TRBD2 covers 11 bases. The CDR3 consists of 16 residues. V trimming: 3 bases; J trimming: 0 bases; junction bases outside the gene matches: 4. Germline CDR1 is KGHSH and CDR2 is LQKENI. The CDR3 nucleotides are TGTGCCAGCTCACCGGGACTAGCGGACAGCTCCTACGAGCAGTACTTC. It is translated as CASSPGLADSSYEQYF.

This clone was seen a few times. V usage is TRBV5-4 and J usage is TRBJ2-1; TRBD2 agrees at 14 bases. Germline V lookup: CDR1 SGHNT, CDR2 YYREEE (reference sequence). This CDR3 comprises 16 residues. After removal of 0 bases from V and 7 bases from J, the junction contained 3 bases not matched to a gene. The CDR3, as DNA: TGTGCCAGCAGCTTGGGGACTAGCGGGAGGAGGAATGAGCAGTTCTTC. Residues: CASSLGTSGRRNEQFF.

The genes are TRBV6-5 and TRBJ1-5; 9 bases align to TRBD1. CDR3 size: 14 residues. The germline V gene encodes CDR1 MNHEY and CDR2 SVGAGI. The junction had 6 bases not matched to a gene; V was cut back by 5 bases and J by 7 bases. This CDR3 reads CASSVRQGGQPQHF. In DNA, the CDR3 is TGTGCCAGCAGTGTCCGACAGGGGGGCCAGCCCCAGCATTTT.